A selection of T cell receptor beta chains follows, all from one sample in a study of identical twins. One entry per CDR3 protein results from TCRdb running MiXCR on the 5' RACE reads. The sample yields 500,000 or so distinct CDR3 sequences, roughly 13% seen once. These data were also reused for a study on yellow fever vaccine responses in identical twins.

The sample was CD4+ T cells sorted from blood. The source is a woman aged 18 to 35 in good health. CDR3s include the opening cysteine and the closing phenylalanine or tryptophan. Each record gives: D gene, clone size, V gene, J gene, CDR3 protein, CDR3 DNA. The D gene is left open where the match is weak. Clone size is shown for a subset of rows, as once, few, many or a class of expanded clone.

D: NA
size: many
V: TRBV7-6
J: TRBJ2-1
CDR3: CASSLVGGMGVSSYNEQFF
DNA: TGTGCCAGCAGCTTAGTGGGCGGGATGGGGGTGAGCTCCTACAATGAGCAGTTCTTC

D: NA
size: NA
V: TRBV10-3
J: TRBJ2-3
CDR3: CAISPSADTDTQYF
DNA: TGTGCCATCAGCCCTTCAGCCGACACAGATACGCAGTATTTT

D: NA
size: NA
V: TRBV6-6
J: TRBJ1-1
CDR3: CASSSPGREAFF
DNA: TGTGCCAGCAGTTCACCAGGGCGTGAAGCTTTCTTT

D: TRBD2
size: few
V: TRBV7-2
J: TRBJ2-3
CDR3: CASRSSGRNTQYF
DNA: TGTGCCAGCAGATCTAGCGGGAGGAATACGCAGTATTTT

D: NA
size: NA
V: TRBV6-1
J: TRBJ2-5
CDR3: CASSVTTAQETQYF
DNA: TGTGCCAGCAGCGTTACGACTGCCCAAGAGACCCAGTACTTC

D: NA
size: few
V: TRBV19
J: TRBJ2-3
CDR3: CATQDLSTDTQYF
DNA: TGTGCCACCCAGGACTTAAGCACAGATACGCAGTATTTT

D: NA
size: NA
V: TRBV4-3
J: TRBJ2-6
CDR3: CASSQDQGSGANVLTF
DNA: TGCGCCAGCAGCCAAGACCAGGGTTCTGGGGCCAACGTCCTGACTTTC

D: TRBD2
size: NA
V: TRBV25-1
J: TRBJ2-5
CDR3: CASSERGTRAETQYF
DNA: TGTGCCAGCAGTGAACGTGGGACTAGGGCAGAGACCCAGTACTTC

D: TRBD1
size: few
V: TRBV28
J: TRBJ2-1
CDR3: CASSFTGTGSRNEQFF
DNA: TGTGCCAGCAGTTTCACCGGGACAGGGAGTAGGAACGAGCAGTTCTTC

D: TRBD2
size: NA
V: TRBV28
J: TRBJ2-3
CDR3: CATNYGTSGLADTQYF
DNA: TGTGCCACCAACTACGGGACTAGCGGTCTGGCAGATACGCAGTATTTT

D: NA
size: NA
V: TRBV10-3
J: TRBJ2-1
CDR3: CAAADAGWGQFF
DNA: TGTGCCGCTGCGGACGCGGGTTGGGGGCAGTTCTTC

D: NA
size: NA
V: TRBV3-1
J: TRBJ2-5
CDR3: CASSETQTSQETQYF
DNA: TGTGCCAGCAGCGAAACACAGACTAGCCAAGAGACCCAGTACTTC

D: TRBD1
size: NA
V: TRBV5-4
J: TRBJ1-2
CDR3: CASRPRTGQYGYTF
DNA: TGTGCCAGCAGACCACGGACAGGGCAATATGGCTACACCTTC

D: TRBD2
size: few
V: TRBV3-1
J: TRBJ2-7
CDR3: CASSPRHRGLAGLSYEQYF
DNA: TGTGCCAGCAGTCCCCGGCACCGCGGACTAGCGGGTTTATCCTACGAGCAGTACTTC

D: TRBD1
size: few
V: TRBV29-1
J: TRBJ2-1
CDR3: CSHPRTGDPNEQFF
DNA: TGCAGCCATCCCCGGACAGGGGACCCAAATGAGCAGTTCTTC

D: TRBD1
size: few
V: TRBV5-1
J: TRBJ1-2
CDR3: CASSLGDRGSGYTF
DNA: TGCGCCAGCAGCTTGGGGGACAGGGGTTCTGGCTACACCTTC

D: TRBD1
size: many
V: TRBV29-1
J: TRBJ2-7
CDR3: CSGGTGGREQYF
DNA: TGCAGCGGAGGGACAGGTGGACGCGAGCAGTACTTC

D: TRBD1
size: few
V: TRBV28
J: TRBJ2-7
CDR3: CASSLGGTGYNEQYF
DNA: TGTGCCAGCAGTTTAGGCGGGACAGGGTACAACGAGCAGTACTTC

D: TRBD1
size: few
V: TRBV3-1
J: TRBJ2-3
CDR3: CASSAQGVGTDTQYF
DNA: TGTGCCAGCAGCGCCCAGGGGGTAGGCACAGATACGCAGTATTTT

D: NA
size: NA
V: TRBV7-9
J: TRBJ2-7
CDR3: CASSSSSGTVKKYEQYF
DNA: TGTGCCAGCAGCTCGTCCAGCGGGACAGTGAAGAAATACGAGCAGTACTTC

D: NA
size: NA
V: TRBV6-1
J: TRBJ2-7
CDR3: CASTPKDGGRGVYEQYF
DNA: TGTGCCAGCACCCCCAAAGACGGGGGCAGGGGTGTCTACGAGCAGTACTTC

D: NA
size: NA
V: TRBV3-1
J: TRBJ1-1
CDR3: CASSPIGQPNTEAFF
DNA: TGTGCCAGCAGCCCGATCGGACAGCCGAACACTGAAGCTTTCTTT

D: TRBD1
size: few
V: TRBV12-3/TRBV12-4
J: TRBJ2-7
CDR3: CASTRTGLEQYF
DNA: TGTGCCAGCACCCGGACAGGGCTCGAGCAGTACTTC

D: TRBD2
size: NA
V: TRBV6-5
J: TRBJ2-3
CDR3: CASSSSPGLAGAGTDTQYF
DNA: TGTGCCAGCAGTTCATCCCCGGGACTAGCGGGAGCCGGCACAGATACGCAGTATTTT

D: TRBD1
size: NA
V: TRBV20-1
J: TRBJ1-6
CDR3: CSAREGGQGYYNSPLHF
DNA: TGCAGTGCTAGAGAGGGGGGACAGGGGTACTATAATTCACCCCTCCACTTT

D: TRBD1
size: few
V: TRBV29-1
J: TRBJ2-4
CDR3: CSVGQGNIQYF
DNA: TGCAGCGTTGGACAGGGCAACATTCAGTACTTC

D: NA
size: NA
V: TRBV29-1
J: TRBJ1-2
CDR3: CSVDPTGGGYTF
DNA: TGCAGCGTAGACCCCACGGGGGGCGGCTACACCTTC

D: NA
size: many
V: TRBV25-1
J: TRBJ1-4
CDR3: CASSDRGEKLFF
DNA: TGTGCCAGCAGTGACAGGGGAGAAAAACTGTTTTTT

D: TRBD1
size: few
V: TRBV28
J: TRBJ2-3
CDR3: CASTKGQGISDTQYF
DNA: TGTGCCAGCACTAAGGGACAGGGAATTTCAGATACGCAGTATTTT

D: TRBD2
size: few
V: TRBV11-2
J: TRBJ2-7
CDR3: CASSSPRGGNVAGKIYEQYF
DNA: TGTGCCAGCAGCAGCCCCAGAGGCGGGAATGTAGCGGGTAAAATCTACGAGCAGTACTTC

D: TRBD1
size: NA
V: TRBV29-1
J: TRBJ2-2
CDR3: CSVSDRGNTGELFF
DNA: TGCAGCGTTTCGGACAGGGGGAATACCGGGGAGCTGTTTTTT

D: NA
size: many
V: TRBV5-4
J: TRBJ2-2
CDR3: CASSLKGLKNTGELFF
DNA: TGTGCCAGCAGCCTAAAGGGACTTAAGAACACCGGGGAGCTGTTTTTT

D: TRBD1
size: NA
V: TRBV4-1
J: TRBJ2-1
CDR3: CASSHQTGSSYNEQFF
DNA: TGCGCCAGCAGCCACCAGACAGGGAGCTCCTACAATGAGCAGTTCTTC

D: TRBD1
size: few
V: TRBV5-1
J: TRBJ1-1
CDR3: CASSLGTGYTEAFF
DNA: TGCGCCAGCAGCTTGGGGACAGGTTACACTGAAGCTTTCTTT

D: NA
size: NA
V: TRBV29-1
J: TRBJ2-2
CDR3: CSVRDRTLGTGELFF
DNA: TGCAGCGTCCGCGACAGGACCCTCGGCACCGGGGAGCTGTTTTTT

D: NA
size: few
V: TRBV20-1
J: TRBJ1-2
CDR3: CSARRGGSGYTF
DNA: TGCAGTGCTAGACGAGGGGGGTCTGGCTACACCTTC

D: NA
size: few
V: TRBV29-1
J: TRBJ2-2
CDR3: CSVEDALGGLFF
DNA: TGCAGCGTTGAAGATGCGTTGGGGGGGCTGTTTTTT

D: TRBD1
size: few
V: TRBV28
J: TRBJ2-1
CDR3: CASREPGQGAYNEQFF
DNA: TGTGCCAGCAGAGAGCCGGGACAGGGAGCCTACAATGAGCAGTTCTTC

D: NA
size: many
V: TRBV12-3/TRBV12-4
J: TRBJ2-1
CDR3: CASRRAGSYNEQFF
DNA: TGTGCCAGTCGACGGGCAGGCTCCTACAATGAGCAGTTCTTC

D: NA
size: NA
V: TRBV7-2
J: TRBJ2-5
CDR3: CASSLVGTYQETQYF
DNA: TGTGCCAGCAGCTTAGTAGGTACCTACCAAGAGACCCAGTACTTC

D: NA
size: few
V: TRBV6-1
J: TRBJ1-1
CDR3: CASTRPQQGFRAFF
DNA: TGTGCCAGCACTCGCCCCCAACAGGGTTTTCGAGCTTTCTTT

D: TRBD1
size: few
V: TRBV7-9
J: TRBJ2-1
CDR3: CASSKRDRENNEQFF
DNA: TGTGCCAGCAGCAAACGGGACAGGGAAAACAATGAGCAGTTCTTC

D: TRBD1
size: many
V: TRBV3-1
J: TRBJ1-2
CDR3: CASSPNLDRGNGYTF
DNA: TGTGCCAGCAGCCCGAACCTGGACAGGGGGAACGGCTACACCTTC

D: TRBD2
size: NA
V: TRBV7-9
J: TRBJ2-3
CDR3: CASSPHTSGATDTQYF
DNA: TGTGCCAGCAGCCCGCACACTAGCGGGGCCACAGATACGCAGTATTTT

D: NA
size: NA
V: TRBV29-1
J: TRBJ2-5
CDR3: CSVAIGGPQETQYF
DNA: TGCAGCGTTGCGATTGGGGGACCTCAAGAGACCCAGTACTTC

D: NA
size: NA
V: TRBV12-3/TRBV12-4
J: TRBJ2-7
CDR3: CASSSGPGVSEQYF
DNA: TGTGCCAGCAGTTCGGGTCCGGGAGTCTCCGAGCAGTACTTC

D: NA
size: NA
V: TRBV5-1
J: TRBJ2-1
CDR3: CASRGTPGNEQFF
DNA: TGCGCCAGCCGCGGTACTCCAGGGAATGAGCAGTTCTTC

D: NA
size: NA
V: TRBV20-1
J: TRBJ1-1
CDR3: CSAFGGEAFF
DNA: TGCAGTGCTTTCGGAGGTGAAGCTTTCTTT

D: TRBD1
size: few
V: TRBV20-1
J: TRBJ2-1
CDR3: CSARGGQGSSYNEQFF
DNA: TGCAGTGCTAGAGGCGGACAGGGAAGCTCCTACAATGAGCAGTTCTTC

D: NA
size: many
V: TRBV20-1
J: TRBJ2-2
CDR3: CSASGMSSDGTGELFF
DNA: TGCAGTGCTAGTGGAATGTCTAGCGACGGAACCGGGGAGCTGTTTTTT

D: TRBD2
size: NA
V: TRBV2
J: TRBJ2-3
CDR3: CASSEASGGANTQYF
DNA: TGTGCCAGCAGTGAAGCAAGCGGGGGGGCTAATACGCAGTATTTT

D: TRBD1
size: few
V: TRBV24-1
J: TRBJ2-5
CDR3: CATSDLRQGGETQYF
DNA: TGTGCCACCAGTGATTTGCGACAGGGGGGAGAGACCCAGTACTTC

D: TRBD2
size: NA
V: TRBV4-3
J: TRBJ2-3
CDR3: CASSQGVGLAVTDTQYF
DNA: TGCGCCAGCAGCCAGGGGGTCGGACTAGCGGTCACAGATACGCAGTATTTT